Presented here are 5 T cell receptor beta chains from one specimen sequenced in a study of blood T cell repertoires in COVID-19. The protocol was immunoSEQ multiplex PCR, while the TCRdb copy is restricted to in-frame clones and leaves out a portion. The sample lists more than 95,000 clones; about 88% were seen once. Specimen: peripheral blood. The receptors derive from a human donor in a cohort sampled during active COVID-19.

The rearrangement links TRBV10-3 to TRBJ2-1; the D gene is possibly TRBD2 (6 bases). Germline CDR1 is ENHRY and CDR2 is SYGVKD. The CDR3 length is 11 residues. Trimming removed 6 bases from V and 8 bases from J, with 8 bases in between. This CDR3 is CAIRLADEQFF. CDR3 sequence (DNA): TGTGCCATCAGACTAGCCGATGAGCAGTTCTTC.

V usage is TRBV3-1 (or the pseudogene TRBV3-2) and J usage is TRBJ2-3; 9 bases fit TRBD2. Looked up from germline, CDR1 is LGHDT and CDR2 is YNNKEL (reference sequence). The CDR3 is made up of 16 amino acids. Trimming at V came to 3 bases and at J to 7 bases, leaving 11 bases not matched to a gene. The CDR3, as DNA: TGTGCCAGCAGCCAGCGGCTAGCGGGATTGGCGAATACGCAGTATTTT. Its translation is CASSQRLAGLANTQYF.

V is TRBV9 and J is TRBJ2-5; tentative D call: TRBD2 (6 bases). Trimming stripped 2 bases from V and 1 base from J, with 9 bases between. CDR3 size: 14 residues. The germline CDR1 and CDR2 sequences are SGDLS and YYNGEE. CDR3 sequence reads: CASSVGGFQETQYF. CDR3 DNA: TGTGCCAGCAGCGTCGGGGGTTTCCAAGAGACCCAGTACTTC.

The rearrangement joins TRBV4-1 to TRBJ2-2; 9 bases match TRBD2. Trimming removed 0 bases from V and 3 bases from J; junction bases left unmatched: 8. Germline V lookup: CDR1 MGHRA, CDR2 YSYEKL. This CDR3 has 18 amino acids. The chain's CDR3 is CASSQDPGLAVDTGELFF. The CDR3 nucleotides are TGCGCCAGCAGCCAAGATCCGGGACTAGCCGTAGACACCGGGGAGCTGTTTTTT.

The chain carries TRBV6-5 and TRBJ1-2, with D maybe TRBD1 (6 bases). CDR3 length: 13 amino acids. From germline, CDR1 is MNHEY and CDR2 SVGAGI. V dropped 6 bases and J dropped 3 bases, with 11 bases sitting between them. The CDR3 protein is CASSRGQYYGYTF. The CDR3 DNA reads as TGTGCCAGCAGCCGTGGACAGTACTATGGCTACACCTTC.